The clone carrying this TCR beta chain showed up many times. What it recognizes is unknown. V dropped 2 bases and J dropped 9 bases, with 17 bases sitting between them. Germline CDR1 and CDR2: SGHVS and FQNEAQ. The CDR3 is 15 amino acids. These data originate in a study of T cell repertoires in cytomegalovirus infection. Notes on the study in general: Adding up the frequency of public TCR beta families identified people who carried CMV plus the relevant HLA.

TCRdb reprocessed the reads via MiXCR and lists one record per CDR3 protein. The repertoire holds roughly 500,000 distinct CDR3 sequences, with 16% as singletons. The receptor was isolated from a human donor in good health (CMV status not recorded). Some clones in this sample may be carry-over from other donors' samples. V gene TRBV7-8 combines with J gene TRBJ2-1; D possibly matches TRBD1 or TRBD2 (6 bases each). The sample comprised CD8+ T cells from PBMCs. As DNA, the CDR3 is TGTGCCAGCAGCTTATTCCCCCAGGGGCGGGGTGAGCAGTTCTTC. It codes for CASSLFPQGRGEQFF.